This TCR beta chain emerged from a study of blood T cells in healthy people across ages. V was trimmed by 2 bases and J by 1 base, leaving 13 bases between them. The CDR3 is made up of 16 amino acids. The germline gives CDR1 SGHTA, CDR2 FQGNSA. This clonotype was observed once. As yet, its antigen is unknown. Alongside a J-beta primer mix, a sample-barcoded 5' primer served in a second PCR lasting about 7 to 12 cycles. Every single cDNA molecule received a tag from a template-switch adaptor with 12 random nucleotides. MiXCR, applied by TCRdb to the 5' RACE reads, yields one record per CDR3 protein. The sample has around 780,000 distinct CDR3 sequences; approximately 60% are singletons. General study points: Unsorted PBMCs blocked a conclusive comparison of naive and antigen-experienced cells.

In each sample, at least 6.5 million PBMCs were isolated. The source of this sequence is a man between 35 and 55 years old in good health. The material sequenced was blood. J is TRBJ2-3 and V is TRBV7-2; weak D call: TRBD2 (7 bases). In DNA form, the CDR3 reads TGTGCCAGCAGCTTACGAGGGGGGGATGGCACAGATACGCAGTATTTT. It encodes CASSLRGGDGTDTQYF.